This T cell receptor beta chain was captured by sequencing in a study of T cell responses to AZD1222 COVID-19 vaccine. Study-wide findings and caveats: It was only after the peak T cell response that any repertoires were sampled. Unmutated regions of variants are reportedly targeted by nearly half of spike-specific TCRs. Once two AZD1222 doses were given, Spike-specific TCR breadth and depth went up. Clonal diversity may have been underestimated in mostly white British donors.

Looked up from germline, CDR1 is MGHDK and CDR2 is SYGVNS. The V end was cut by 2 bases, the J end by 9 bases, with 8 bases between. The CDR3 is 13 residues long. Method: immunoSEQ multiplex PCR; TCRdb's copy keeps in-frame clones and lacks some. The sample contains some 200,000 clones, approximately 94% of which appear only once. This clone was recorded only once. Its antigen is as yet unknown. V gene TRBV25-1 combines with J gene TRBJ1-6, with TRBD1 as a possible D gene (5 bases). The source was peripheral blood, collected 28 days after the second dose of the MenACWY control vaccine. This sequence originates from an adult who received the MenACWY meningococcal vaccine as a control. The CDR3 region is CASSEIQVSPLHF. CDR3 coding DNA: TGTGCCAGCAGTGAAATACAGGTTTCACCCCTCCACTTT.